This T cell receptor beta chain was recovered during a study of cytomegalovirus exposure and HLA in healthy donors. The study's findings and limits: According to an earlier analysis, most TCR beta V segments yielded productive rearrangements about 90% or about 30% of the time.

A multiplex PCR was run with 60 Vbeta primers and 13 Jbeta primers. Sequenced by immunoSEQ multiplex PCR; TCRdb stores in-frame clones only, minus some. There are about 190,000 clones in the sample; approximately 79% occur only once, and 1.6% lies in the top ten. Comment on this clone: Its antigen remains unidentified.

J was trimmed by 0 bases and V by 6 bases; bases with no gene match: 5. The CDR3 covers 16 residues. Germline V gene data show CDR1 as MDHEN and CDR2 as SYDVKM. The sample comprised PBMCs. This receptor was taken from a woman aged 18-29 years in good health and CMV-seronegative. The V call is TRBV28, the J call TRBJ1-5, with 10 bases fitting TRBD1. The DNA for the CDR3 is TGTGCCAGCAGATCGGACAGGGGGGTTAGCAATCAGCCCCAGCATTTT. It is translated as CASRSDRGVSNQPQHF. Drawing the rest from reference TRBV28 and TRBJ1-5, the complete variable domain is DVKVTQSSRYLVKRTGEKVFLECVQDMDHENMFWYRQDPGLGLRLIYFSYDVKMKEKGDIPEGYSVSREKKERFSLILESASTNQTSMYLCASRSDRGVSNQPQHFGDGTRLSIL.